Presented here are 6 T cell receptor beta chains from one specimen sequenced in a study of STAT5B mutations in CD4+ large granular lymphocyte leukemia. Method: immunoSEQ multiplex PCR; TCRdb's copy keeps in-frame clones and lacks some. In the table there are approximately 24,000 clones, around 86% of which are singletons. Sequenced sample: CD4+ T cells from blood buffy coats. These TCRs come from a human donor in good health.

This clone was seen just once. V gene TRBV4-3 combines with J gene TRBJ2-5; D uncertain. The better agreement between TRBJ2-7 and the DNA end casts doubt on the J call. Germline values: CDR1 LGHNA, CDR2 YSLEER. The CDR3 loop spans 14 amino acids. In DNA form, the CDR3 reads TGCGCCAGCAGCCGAGAGGTTGGGGTATACGAGCAGTACTTC. This gives the protein CASSREVGVYEQYF.

V is TRBV2 and J is TRBJ2-1, with D hard to call. The germline V and J ends were trimmed by 6 bases and 10 bases, with 13 bases remaining between them. This CDR3 is 12 amino acids long. The germline V gene has CDR1 SNHLY and CDR2 FYNNEI. The CDR3 DNA is TGTGCCAGCAGGGTCGGCATCGTGGAGCAGTTCTTC. This encodes CASRVGIVEQFF.

The chain employs TRBV7-2 and TRBJ2-1; no reliable D call. Trimming left V 5 bases short and J 0 bases short, with 11 bases between. From germline, CDR1 is SGHTA and CDR2 FQGNSA. The CDR3 covers 15 residues. The CDR3 coding sequence is TGTGCCAGCAGCCAAGAACATAGCTCCTACAATGAGCAGTTCTTC. This encodes CASSQEHSSYNEQFF.

The rearrangement joins TRBV7-6 to TRBJ2-1; D possibly corresponds to TRBD1 (6 bases). The V gene lost 5 bases and the J gene lost 8 bases, with 19 bases spanning the gap. Per germline, CDR1 SGHVS and CDR2 FNYEAQ. This CDR3 has 15 amino acids. The chain's CDR3 is CASSLQQGVGDEQFF. The CDR3 bases are TGTGCCAGCAGCCTGCAACAGGGAGTGGGCGATGAGCAGTTCTTC.

The chain is built from TRBV28 and TRBJ1-2; 7 nucleotides agree with TRBD1. With 5 bases clipped from V and 8 bases from J, the junction kept 11 bases outside the gene matches. The CDR3 runs to 14 residues. CDR1 is MDHEN, CDR2 SYDVKM, per germline. The CDR3 nucleotides are TGTGCCAGCAGTAGTAACAGGGGAGTGAGAGGCTACACCTTC. It codes for CASSSNRGVRGYTF.

The chain carries TRBV11-3 and TRBJ2-5; 7 nucleotides match TRBD2. The J segment lost 7 bases and the V segment lost 5 bases, leaving 7 bases of the junction unmatched. The CDR3 is 13 amino acids. Germline lookup yields CDR1 SGHNT and CDR2 YENEEA. The CDR3 spells CASSAKGGGTQYF. The CDR3 nucleotides are TGTGCCAGCAGCGCAAAGGGCGGGGGGACCCAGTACTTC.